This TCR beta chain stems from a study of Tregs in tolerant kidney transplant recipients. The table came from immunoSEQ multiplex PCR; TCRdb's copy has only in-frame clones and leaves some out. The sample carries about 110,000 clones, about 90% recorded once. Of note for this clone: The identical CDR3 is also encoded by other nucleotide sequences in the sample.

V shed 3 bases and J shed 2 bases, with 13 bases lying between them. The CDR3 sequence is 16 residues long. Germline CDR1 LNHNV, CDR2 YYDKDF (reference sequence). The sequence was collected from a human donor who received a combined kidney and bone marrow transplant. The source was CD4+ T cells from blood, collected before the transplant. This chain joins TRBV15 and TRBJ1-4, with a possible D match to TRBD1 (5 bases). This CDR3 is CATSRGRGATNEKLFF. In DNA form, the CDR3 reads TGTGCCACCAGCAGGGGGCGGGGAGCGACTAATGAAAAACTGTTTTTT.